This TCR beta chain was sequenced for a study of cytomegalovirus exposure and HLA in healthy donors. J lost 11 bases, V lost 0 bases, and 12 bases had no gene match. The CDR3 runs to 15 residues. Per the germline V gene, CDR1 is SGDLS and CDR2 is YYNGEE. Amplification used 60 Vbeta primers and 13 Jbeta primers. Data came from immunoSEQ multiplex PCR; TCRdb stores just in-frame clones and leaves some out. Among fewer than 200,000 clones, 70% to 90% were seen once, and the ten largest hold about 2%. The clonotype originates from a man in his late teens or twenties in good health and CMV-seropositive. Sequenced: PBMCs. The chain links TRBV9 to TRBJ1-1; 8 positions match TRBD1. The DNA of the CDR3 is TGTGCCAGCAGCGTAGGGACAGGGCCCTCGCAAGGGGCTTTCTTT. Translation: CASSVGTGPSQGAFF.